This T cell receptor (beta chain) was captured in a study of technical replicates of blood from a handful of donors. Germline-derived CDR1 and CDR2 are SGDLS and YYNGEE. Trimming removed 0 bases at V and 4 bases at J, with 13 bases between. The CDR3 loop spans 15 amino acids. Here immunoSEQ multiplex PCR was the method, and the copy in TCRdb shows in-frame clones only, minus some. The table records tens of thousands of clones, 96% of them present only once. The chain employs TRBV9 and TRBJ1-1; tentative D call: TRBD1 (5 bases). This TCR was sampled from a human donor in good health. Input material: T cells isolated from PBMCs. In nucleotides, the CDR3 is TGTGCCAGCAGCGTAGGGGGGGATACCCTCACTGAAGCTTTCTTT. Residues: CASSVGGDTLTEAFF.